The TCR beta chain described here comes from a study of T cell responses to AZD1222 COVID-19 vaccine. Study observations and caveats: White British ancestry dominated among donors, who included more females, and clonal diversity was possibly underestimated. The CD4 TCRs associated with vaccination extended across spike and predominated at 160-218 and 743-854. Within unmutated variant regions lay the reported targets of nearly half of spike-specific TCRs.

Sequencing used immunoSEQ multiplex PCR; TCRdb keeps in-frame clones, though not all of them. The sample carries 150,000 to 250,000 clones, approximately 91% recorded once. The CDR3 runs to 11 residues. In germline, CDR1 is KGHDR, CDR2 SFDVKD. Trimming left V 1 base short and J 6 bases short, with 3 bases between. Second-dose timings of about 4 or about 12 weeks were pooled. Notes on this clone: Its antigen is still unknown.

The receptor was isolated from an adult who received the AZD1222 COVID-19 vaccine. V is TRBV24-1 and J is TRBJ2-7; D unclear. The sample was peripheral blood, taken 28 days after the second AZD1222 dose. The CDR3 is CATSDLTEQYF. In DNA, the CDR3 is TGTGCCACCAGTGATTTAACCGAGCAGTACTTC.